This TCR beta chain is drawn from a study of shared clonotypes between healthy human individuals. Study-wide points: Memory subsets had estimated richness that was generally smaller than that of naive subsets. Represented diversity, genetic and exposure-history alike, was limited by few donors. Non-shared clonotypes had lower generation probabilities than those shared by all four donors.

Notes on this clone: The target antigen is unknown.

Repertoires were generated with immunoSEQ multiplex PCR, while TCRdb's copy carries only in-frame clones and drops some. The sample carries approximately 1.1 million clones, 78% recorded once. Germline values: CDR1 SQVTM, CDR2 ANQGSEA. The CDR3 covers 13 residues. The V end lost 7 bases, the J end lost 6 bases, and 18 bases lay between the germline ends. All the donors were Caucasian adults who lived in Nashville, Tennessee. The sequenced sample consisted of memory CD4+ T cells from PBMCs. Subset described: CD45RA-negative fraction. V is TRBV29-1 and J is TRBJ1-1; no clear D. The sequence came from a man between 18 and 29 years old in good health. Some clones in this sample may be carry-over from other donors' samples. The CDR3 reads CSAQGSLDAEAFF. For the CDR3, the DNA is TGCAGCGCCCAAGGCTCATTGGACGCTGAAGCTTTCTTT.